Sequencing of this T cell receptor (beta chain) was carried out in a study of HIV-infected children after antiretroviral therapy interruption. Overall study context: Most children had recorded EBV and CMV exposure.

The V and J ends lost 0 bases and 3 bases respectively, with 21 bases between them. The CDR3 extends over 19 amino acids. Unique molecular identifiers were included in an RNA-based 3' RACE TCR library. In TCRdb, the 3' RACE reads were re-called with MiXCR into one record per CDR3 protein. Of about 89,000 distinct CDR3 sequences in the sample, approximately 6.9% were seen once. The treatment denotes: PENTA 11 planned treatment interruption arm or continuous ART arm. Participants had taken at least three-drug ART for at least 24 weeks. Sample: CD45RA+ CD4+ T cells from PBMCs, pooled from several time points, taken from a donor given antiretroviral therapy, either interrupted or continuous. The subset: naive CD4+ CD45RA+ CD45RO- T cells. This sequence joins TRBV23-1 and TRBJ2-1; TRBD1 might be the D (5 bases). TRBV23-1 is noted as an ORF with a role that remains uncertain. This receptor was identified in a pool of human donors with HIV. CDR3 coding DNA: TGCGCCAGCAGTCAATCCTCGTTCGCGCAGGGCGCAGGCTACAATGAGCAGTTCTTC. Encoded protein: CASSQSSFAQGAGYNEQFF.